This T cell receptor beta chain stems from a study of CD8+ T cells in alopecia areata. Reverse transcribed after extraction, RNA yielded cDNA as the sequencing template. Profiled with immunoSEQ multiplex PCR; TCRdb holds only in-frame clones, not every one. The sample has about 190,000 clones, 55% to 70% seen once. To note about this clone: Its target is not known.

Whole-study results and caveats: For lesional scalp, especially alopecia totalis/universalis, clonality was higher than in normal scalp. With one nonresponder, baseline CD8+ expansion's link to response remains uncertain.

The length of the CDR3 is 14 residues. CDR1 and CDR2 from the germline V gene are GTSNPN and SVGIG (reference sequence). The germline V and J ends were trimmed by 1 base and 6 bases, with 15 bases remaining between them. Treatment: oral pan-JAK inhibitor, 5-10 mg twice daily. It was from alopecia areata patients that lesional scalp punch biopsies and peripheral blood were collected. This specimen was CD4+ T cells sorted from blood, taken at week 4, from a patient treated with tofacitinib. The source of this sequence is a human donor with alopecia areata. The gene calls are TRBV30 and TRBJ1-2, with D possibly being TRBD1 (5 bases). As DNA, the CDR3 is TGTGCCTGGAGTGAGGGCAGGGTGAGAAATGGCTACACCTTC. It specifies CAWSEGRVRNGYTF.